Following are 27 T cell receptor beta chains from one sample sequenced in a study of T-cell reconstitution after alpha-beta-depleted transplantation in children. TCRbeta library construction was performed incorporating unique molecular identifiers. TCRdb reprocessed the PCR reads with MiXCR, giving one entry per CDR3 protein. The data hold fewer than 250,000 distinct CDR3 sequences, with less than 9% observed a single time. The input for sequencing was PBMCs, mostly from graft donor cells, taken 180 days after TCRalphabeta/CD19-depleted stem cell transplant. Source of these receptors: a male patient younger than 18 who had a stem cell transplant for acute lymphoblastic leukemia, so the T cells may come from the graft donor.

This clonotype was counted ten times or more. CDR3 loop: CASSPGPFSGKNTGELFF. The CDR3 bases are TGTGCCAGCAGCCCTGGCCCTTTTAGCGGGAAGAACACCGGGGAGCTGTTTTTT. This sequence joins TRBV11-2 and TRBJ2-2, with 8 bases fitting TRBD2. The germline gives CDR1 SGHAT, CDR2 FQNNGV. Trimming cost V 5 bases and J 1 base; bases outside gene matches: 12. CDR3 length: 18 residues.

This clonotype was seen many times. This rearrangement joins TRBV7-7 to TRBJ2-1, with D perhaps given as TRBD1 or TRBD2 (5 bases each). Germline CDR1 is SSHAT and CDR2 is FNYEAQ (reference sequence). V lost 5 bases and J lost 9, with 14 bases in between. This CDR3 has 13 residues. The CDR3 region has the DNA TGTGCCAGCAGCCCCATCCAGAGGGGTGAGCAGTTCTTC. Its translation: CASSPIQRGEQFF.

Ten or more counts support this clonotype. The chain's CDR3 is CASSKPGQGARSGELFF. For the CDR3, the DNA is TGTGCCAGCAGCAAACCGGGACAGGGGGCTAGGTCCGGGGAGCTGTTTTTT. This chain joins TRBV27 and TRBJ2-2, with 12 bases matching TRBD1. In germline, CDR1 is MNHEY, CDR2 SMNVEV (reference sequence). V was clipped by 6 bases and J by 6 bases; unmatched bases: 11. The CDR3 runs to 17 residues.

This clonotype was seen at least ten times. The V and J genes are TRBV19 and TRBJ1-1, with TRBD1 as a possible D gene (5 bases). Germline values: CDR1 LNHDA, CDR2 SQIVND (reference sequence). The CDR3 extends over 16 amino acids. V was trimmed by 6 bases and J by 2 bases, leaving 19 bases between them. The CDR3 loop is CASRIQILGPNTEAFF. CDR3 bases: TGTGCCAGTAGGATCCAAATTTTGGGGCCTAACACTGAAGCTTTCTTT.

The genes are TRBV6-2 or TRBV6-3 and TRBJ2-7; D is perhaps TRBD1 or TRBD2 (6 bases each). The CDR3 runs to 16 residues. Germline-derived CDR1 and CDR2 are MNHEY and SVGEGT. V lost 5 bases and J 3 bases, leaving 20 bases between the germline ends. Written as DNA, the CDR3 is TGTGCCAGCAGTCCCACAGGAGGGGGGTCGCTCTACGAGCAGTACTTC. Amino acids: CASSPTGGGSLYEQYF.

The sample holds a few counts of this clonotype. The chain uses TRBV27 and TRBJ1-2; 9 bases agree with TRBD1. The trim removed 3 bases at V and 5 bases at J, leaving 4 bases unmatched. The CDR3 length is 14 residues. Germline V CDR1 and CDR2: MNHEY, SMNVEV (reference sequence). The CDR3: CASSFATGGYGYTF. CDR3 coding DNA: TGTGCCAGCAGTTTCGCGACAGGGGGATATGGCTACACCTTC.

In this sample, this clonotype turned up many times. The chain combines TRBV10-3 with TRBJ1-1; unclear D gene. This CDR3 comprises 12 residues. Germline loops: CDR1 ENHRY, CDR2 SYGVKD. V was pared by 5 bases and J by 3 bases, with 7 bases between. CDR3 sequence reads: CAISTEYTEAFF. The CDR3 DNA reads as TGTGCCATCAGTACCGAATACACTGAAGCTTTCTTT.

This clonotype appeared many times. V usage is TRBV6-5 and J usage is TRBJ1-1; tentative D call: TRBD1 (6 bases). V shed 6 bases and J shed 0 bases, with 11 bases lying between them. The length of the CDR3 is 14 residues. Per germline, CDR1 MNHEY and CDR2 SVGAGI. The CDR3 sequence is CASSGTQMNTEAFF. CDR3 in DNA: TGTGCCAGCAGCGGGACACAGATGAACACTGAAGCTTTCTTT.

This clonotype appeared many times. CDR3 amino acids: CASSSPMPQHF. In DNA form, the CDR3 reads TGTGCCAGCAGTTCACCCATGCCCCAGCATTTT. The V gene is TRBV28, the J gene TRBJ1-5; D is unclear. Trimming removed 4 bases at V and 9 bases at J, with 7 bases between. The CDR3 contains 11 residues. CDR1 MDHEN and CDR2 SYDVKM come from the germline V gene. Using reference TRBV28 and TRBJ1-5 for the parts outside the CDR3, the full variable domain is DVKVTQSSRYLVKRTGEKVFLECVQDMDHENMFWYRQDPGLGLRLIYFSYDVKMKEKGDIPEGYSVSREKKERFSLILESASTNQTSMYLCASSSPMPQHFGDGTRLSIL.

This chain uses TRBV9 with TRBJ2-5; D is perhaps TRBD1 or TRBD2 (5 bases each). This CDR3 comprises 15 residues. V lost 3 bases, J lost 4 bases, and 16 bases lay in between. Germline V lookup: CDR1 SGDLS, CDR2 YYNGEE. CDR3 loop: CASSATEGRRETQYF. The CDR3 DNA is TGTGCCAGCAGCGCCACCGAGGGGCGGAGAGAGACCCAGTACTTC.

In this sample, this clonotype turned up many times. This sequence joins TRBV29-1 and TRBJ2-5; D not certain. Germline lookup yields CDR1 SQVTM and CDR2 ANQGSEA. V was trimmed by 6 bases and J by 2 bases, leaving 10 bases between them. The CDR3 spans 12 residues. Written as DNA, the CDR3 is TGCAGCGTGGATAGGTCGCAAGAGACCCAGTACTTC. It codes for CSVDRSQETQYF.

In its sample, this clonotype was seen a few times. Sequence at one end of the junction differs from germline and may be a read error. This CDR3 reads CASSFWTGPTFHF. DNA of the CDR3: TGTGCCAGCAGCTTCTGGACAGGGCCAACCTTCCACTTC. The gene calls are TRBV7-9 and TRBJ2-7; 8 positions agree with TRBD1. CDR1 and CDR2 (germline): SEHNR, FQNEAQ (reference sequence). The CDR3 has 13 amino acids. Variable domain in full (rest from reference TRBV7-9 and TRBJ2-7): DTGVSQNPRHKITKRGQNVTFRCDPISEHNRLYWYRQTLGQGPEFLTYFQNEAQLEKSRLLSDRFSAERPKGSFSTLEIQRTEQGDSAMYLCASSFWTGPTFHFGPGTRLTVT.

This clonotype was counted between two and nine times. CDR3 sequence (DNA): TGCAGTGCTAGTAGCCCCGCCCGGACCCTTTACGAGCAGTACTTC. This encodes CSASSPARTLYEQYF. V gene TRBV20-1 combines with J gene TRBJ2-7, with D uncertain. Germline V gene data show CDR1 as DFQATT and CDR2 as SNEGSKA (reference sequence). Trimming removed 3 bases from V and 4 bases from J, with 19 bases in between. This CDR3 comprises 15 residues.

This clonotype was recorded at least ten times. The chain employs TRBV4-3 and TRBJ2-1; 7 nucleotides align to TRBD2. V lost 0 bases, J lost 10 bases, and 6 bases stayed unmatched. This CDR3 comprises 14 residues. Germline CDR1 and CDR2: LGHNA and YSLEER. The DNA of the CDR3 is TGCGCCAGCAGCCAAGAGGCCGGACTAGGCGAGCAGTTCTTC. Translated: CASSQEAGLGEQFF.

This clonotype was found many times. The chain joins TRBV5-1 to TRBJ2-2; either TRBD1 or TRBD2 may fit D (6 bases each). V was shortened by 0 bases and J by 5 bases, with 11 bases between the two germline ends. The CDR3 sequence is 15 residues long. Germline V gives CDR1 SGHRS, CDR2 YFSETQ. This CDR3 is CASSLEGGWTGELFF. The CDR3 DNA sequence: TGCGCCAGCAGCTTGGAGGGGGGATGGACCGGGGAGCTGTTTTTT.

This clonotype occurred many times. The chain uses TRBV29-1 and TRBJ1-1; tentative D call: TRBD1 (6 bases). V dropped 3 bases and J dropped 9 bases, with 14 bases sitting between them. CDR1 and CDR2 from the germline V gene are SQVTM and ANQGSEA. The CDR3 totals 12 residues. CDR3 sequence (DNA): TGCAGCGTTGAGGTCAGGGGAGGGAAAGCTTTCTTT. This translates into CSVEVRGGKAFF.

This clonotype appeared many times. J is TRBJ2-2 and V is TRBV29-1; TRBD1 aligns across 7 bases. Germline CDR1 is SQVTM and CDR2 is ANQGSEA. V shed 6 bases and J 5 bases; nucleotides not matched to a gene: 6. The CDR3 length is 13 residues. The CDR3 nucleotides read TGCAGCGTCCCGACAGGGAAAACCGGGGAGCTGTTTTTT. Protein: CSVPTGKTGELFF.

Points on this clonotype: Germline and junction disagree at one end, which may indicate a read error. The chain employs TRBV4-2 and TRBJ1-3; tentatively, D is TRBD1 (5 bases). Germline assignment: CDR1 LGHNA and CDR2 YNFKEQ. The CDR3 consists of 13 residues. Here the CDR3 DNA reads TGTGTCAGCACCCCAGGGCGCGGAAACACCATATATTTT. Translated, it gives CVSTPGRGNTIYF.

This clonotype has ten or more counts. The chain combines TRBV12-3 or TRBV12-4 with TRBJ2-4; no reliable D call. The CDR3 has 16 residues. Trimming took off 4 bases at V and 5 bases at J, with 18 bases between the two ends. The CDR3 bases are TGTGCCAGCAGTTCAATTGGGCGGTCACCCGAAAACATTCAGTACTTC. It codes for CASSSIGRSPENIQYF.

The chain links TRBV19 to TRBJ1-1, with unresolved D. Germline V gene data show CDR1 as LNHDA and CDR2 as SQIVND (reference sequence). This CDR3 is 14 amino acids long. V lost 3 bases, J lost 5 bases, and 13 bases lay in between. Here the CDR3 reads CASSILGFGTEAFF. The DNA for the CDR3 is TGTGCCAGTAGTATTTTGGGATTCGGGACTGAAGCTTTCTTT.

Details on this clonotype: A much more abundant neighbour one base away suggests this may be a read error. This chain joins TRBV6-5 and TRBJ1-5; 9 bases are a match to TRBD1. The V segment lost 4 bases and the J segment 8 bases; nucleotides outside the gene matches: 9. Germline lookup yields CDR1 MNHEY and CDR2 SVGAGI. The CDR3 contains 15 residues. CDR3 in amino acids: CASSWTGVGNEPQHF. CDR3 DNA sequence: TGTGCCAGCAGTTGGACAGGGGTTGGTAATGAGCCCCAGCATTTT.

This clonotype was detected many times. The chain employs TRBV27 and TRBJ2-2; 7 bases line up with TRBD1. The CDR3 has 15 amino acids. Germline-derived CDR1 and CDR2 are MNHEY and SMNVEV (reference sequence). V dropped 5 bases and J dropped 4; count of bases not matched to a gene: 7. CDR3 nucleotides: TGTGCCAGCAGTGCCCGGGACAGTTTCACCGGGGAGCTGTTTTTT. Encoded protein: CASSARDSFTGELFF.

This clonotype has at least ten counts. This chain uses TRBV18 with TRBJ1-2; 9 positions agree with TRBD1. CDR1 is KGHSH and CDR2 is LQKENI in the germline V gene. This CDR3 region has 12 residues. With V trimmed by 3 bases and J by 8 bases, 1 base remained unmatched. The CDR3 DNA reads TGTGCCAGCTCACCCACAGGGGGCGGCTACACCTTC. Translating gives CASSPTGGGYTF.

This clonotype was seen a few times. The chain is built from TRBV18 and TRBJ2-7; the match to TRBD1 covers 8 bases. Germline-derived CDR1 and CDR2 are KGHSH and LQKENI. V was clipped by 4 bases and J by 2 bases; unmatched bases: 10. The CDR3 covers 16 residues. Here the CDR3 reads CASSLYEVTGAYEQYF. The CDR3 nucleotides read TGTGCCAGCTCACTTTACGAGGTGACAGGGGCCTACGAGCAGTACTTC.

This clonotype has just one count. The chain combines TRBV4-3 with TRBJ1-2, with 7 bases lining up with TRBD1. J lost 5 bases, V lost 0 bases, and 9 bases had no gene match. This CDR3 region has 16 residues. Germline values: CDR1 LGHNA, CDR2 YSLEER. DNA for the CDR3: TGCGCCAGCAGCCAAGAGACCACCGGGACAGCTTATGGCTACACCTTC. Translation: CASSQETTGTAYGYTF.

The J gene is TRBJ2-1, the V gene TRBV6-2 or TRBV6-3; 9 bases line up with TRBD2. The V and J ends lost 2 bases and 7 bases, in that order; junction bases with no gene match: 3. CDR3 length equals 14 residues. Looked up from germline, CDR1 is MNHEY and CDR2 is SVGEGT. DNA for the CDR3: TGTGCCAGCAGTTACGGCGGGAGGGCAAATGAGCAGTTCTTC. It yields the protein CASSYGGRANEQFF.

This chain uses TRBV23-1 with TRBJ2-7; possibly TRBD2 for D (6 bases). TRBV23-1 carries the ORF label, with uncertain function. The CDR3 runs 15 residues. V was pared by 3 bases and J by 4 bases, with 16 bases between. The CDR3 DNA sequence: TGCGCCAGCAGTCACCGACTAGACTTCAATTACGAGCAGTACTTC. It encodes CASSHRLDFNYEQYF.